The TCR beta chain under discussion was sequenced for a study of blood T cell repertoires in COVID-19. In the original processing: Reference gene primer amplification gave nucleated cell count estimates. Data came from immunoSEQ multiplex PCR; TCRdb stores just in-frame clones and leaves some out. V, J and clone size are taken as reported in that table, and D and trimming were inferred from the DNA itself. This sample has fewer than 250,000 clones, with over 65% found just once. The CDR3 runs 15 residues. J was trimmed by 9 bases and V by 3 bases; bases with no gene match: 8. Germline V gene data show CDR1 as LNHDA and CDR2 as SQIVND (reference sequence).

This chain joins TRBV19 and TRBJ1-6; 7 nucleotides agree with TRBD1. This TCR was recovered from a woman in her seventies with active or convalescent COVID-19. The sample was peripheral blood. The CDR3 spells CASSMGETGTSPLHF. CDR3 bases: TGTGCCAGTAGTATGGGGGAGACAGGGACTTCACCCCTCCACTTT.